The 2 T cell receptor beta chains given below trace back to one sample, sequenced in a study of vaccination and CD4 T cells after COVID-19. With the Oncomine TCR Beta short-read assay, DNA from cultured CD4+ T cells was sequenced. TCRdb independently ran MiXCR on the PCR reads; one entry per CDR3 protein. The repertoire holds about 30,000 distinct CDR3 sequences, 62% seen once, with about 15% in the top ten. No antigens are known for them. Treatment given: roughly 10-day PBMC culture with coronavirus spike peptide pools or control peptides (ViraFEST assay). Here the sequenced sample was CD4+ T cells from blood, cultured in vitro, taken after SARS-CoV-2 vaccination. The receptors shown here come from a human donor who received a COVID-19 vaccine.

J is TRBJ2-2 and V is TRBV12-3 or TRBV12-4; D gene unclear. V was shortened by 6 bases and J by 1 base, with 9 bases between the two germline ends. The CDR3 extends over 14 amino acids. CDR3 bases: TGTGCCAGCAGGGGTGGGATGAACACCGGGGAGCTGTTTTTT. It specifies CASRGGMNTGELFF.

The table lists this clonotype with a few counts. V and J are TRBV2 and TRBJ2-5; D might be TRBD2 (6 bases). The CDR3 is 13 residues long. Trimming left V 8 bases short and J 4 bases short, with 14 bases between. The germline V gene encodes CDR1 SNHLY and CDR2 FYNNEI. The CDR3 loop reads CASGRGLGETQYF. The CDR3 coding sequence is TGTGCCAGCGGGCGGGGCTTAGGAGAGACCCAGTACTTC.